Each of the 3 T cell receptor beta chains below was sequenced from the same sample in a study of cytomegalovirus exposure and HLA in healthy donors. PCR used 60 Vbeta primers and 13 Jbeta primers. Assay: immunoSEQ multiplex PCR; the TCRdb copy retains only in-frame clones and omits some. The sample carries 150,000 to 200,000 clones, around three quarters recorded once. What was sequenced was PBMCs. Every receptor here comes from a woman aged 40 to 50 in good health and CMV-seronegative.

The genes are TRBV5-6 and TRBJ1-3, with D maybe TRBD1 (5 bases). The ends were cut back, 4 bases at V and 9 bases at J, with 23 bases in the middle. Per germline, CDR1 SGHDT and CDR2 YYEEEE. CDR3 length: 16 residues. CDR3 DNA: TGTGCCAGCAGCCTGGAACTTACGGGGGAACGGAGCACCATATATTTT. It translates to CASSLELTGERSTIYF. The whole variable domain, filled in from reference TRBV5-6 and TRBJ1-3, reads DAGVTQSPTHLIKTRGQQVTLRCSPKSGHDTVSWYQQALGQGPQFIFQYYEEEERQRGNFPDRFSGHQFPNYSSELNVNALLLGDSALYLCASSLELTGERSTIYFGEGSWLTVV.

This rearrangement joins TRBV28 to TRBJ2-1; TRBD1 agrees at 10 bases. Per germline, CDR1 MDHEN and CDR2 SYDVKM. The trim removed 8 bases at V and 3 bases at J, leaving 10 bases unmatched. The CDR3 covers 16 residues. In DNA, the CDR3 is TGTGCCAGCTTGAAAACGACAGGGGGCTACTACAATGAGCAGTTCTTC. Protein product: CASLKTTGGYYNEQFF.

The chain employs TRBV28 and TRBJ2-3; 8 bases map to TRBD2. The CDR3 is 15 amino acids. The germline V gene encodes CDR1 MDHEN and CDR2 SYDVKM. The J segment lost 5 bases and the V segment lost 5 bases, leaving 9 bases of the junction unmatched. This CDR3 reads CASSHDGRAVDTQYF. Written as DNA, the CDR3 is TGTGCCAGCAGTCATGACGGGAGGGCGGTAGATACGCAGTATTTT.